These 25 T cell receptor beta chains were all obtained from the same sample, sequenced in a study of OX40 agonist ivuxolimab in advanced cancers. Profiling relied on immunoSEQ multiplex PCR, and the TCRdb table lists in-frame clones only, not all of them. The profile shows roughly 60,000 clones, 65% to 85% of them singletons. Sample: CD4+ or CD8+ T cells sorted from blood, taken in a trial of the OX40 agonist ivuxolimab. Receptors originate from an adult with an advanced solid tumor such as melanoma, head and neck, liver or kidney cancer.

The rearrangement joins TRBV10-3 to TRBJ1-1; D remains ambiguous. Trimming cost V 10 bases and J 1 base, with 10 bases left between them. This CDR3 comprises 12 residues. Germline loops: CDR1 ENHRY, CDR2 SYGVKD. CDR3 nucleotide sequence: TGTGCCAGCGCCAAGGGGAACACTGAAGCTTTCTTT. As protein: CASAKGNTEAFF.

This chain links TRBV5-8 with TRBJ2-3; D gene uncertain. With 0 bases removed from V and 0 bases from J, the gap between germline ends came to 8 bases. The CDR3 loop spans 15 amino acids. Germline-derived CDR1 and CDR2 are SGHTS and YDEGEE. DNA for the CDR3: TGTGCCAGCAGCTTGGGGGCAGCAAGCACAGATACGCAGTATTTT. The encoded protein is CASSLGAASTDTQYF.

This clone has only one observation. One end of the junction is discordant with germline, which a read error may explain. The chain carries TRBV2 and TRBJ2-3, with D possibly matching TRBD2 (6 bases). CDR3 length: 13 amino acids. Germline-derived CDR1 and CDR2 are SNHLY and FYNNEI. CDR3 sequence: CASSEARTMGAVF. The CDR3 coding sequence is TGTGCCAGCAGTGAAGCGCGGACTATGGGAGCGGTTTTT. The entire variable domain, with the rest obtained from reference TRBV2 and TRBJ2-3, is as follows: EPEVTQTPSHQVTQMGQEVILRCVPISNHLYFYWYRQILGQKVEFLVSFYNNEISEKSEIFDDQFSVERPDGSNFTLKIRSTKLEDSAMYFCASSEARTMGAVFGPGTRLTVL.

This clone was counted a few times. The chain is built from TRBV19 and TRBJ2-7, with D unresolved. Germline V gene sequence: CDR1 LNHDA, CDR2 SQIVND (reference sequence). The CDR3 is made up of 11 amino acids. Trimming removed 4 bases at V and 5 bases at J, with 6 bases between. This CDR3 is CASSNLDEQYF. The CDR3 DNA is TGTGCCAGTAGTAACTTGGACGAGCAGTACTTC.

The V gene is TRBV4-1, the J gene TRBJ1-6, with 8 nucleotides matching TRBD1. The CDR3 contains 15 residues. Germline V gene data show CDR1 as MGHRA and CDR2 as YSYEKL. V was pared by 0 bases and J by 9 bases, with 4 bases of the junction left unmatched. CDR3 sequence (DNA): TGCGCCAGCAGCCAAGATACAGGGGGTGTTTCACCCCTCCACTTT. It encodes CASSQDTGGVSPLHF.

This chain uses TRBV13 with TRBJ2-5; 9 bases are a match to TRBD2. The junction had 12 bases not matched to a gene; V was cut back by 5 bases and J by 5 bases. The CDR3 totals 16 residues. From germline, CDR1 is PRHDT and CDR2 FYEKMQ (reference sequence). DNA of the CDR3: TGTGCCAGCAGCGGACGAGGGACTAGCAGGAAGGAGACCCAGTACTTC. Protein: CASSGRGTSRKETQYF.

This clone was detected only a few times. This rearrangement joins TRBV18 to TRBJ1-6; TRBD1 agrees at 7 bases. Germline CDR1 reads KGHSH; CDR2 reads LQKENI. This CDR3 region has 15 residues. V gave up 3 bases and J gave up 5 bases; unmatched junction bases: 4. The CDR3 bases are TGTGCCAGCTCACCTTCGACAGGGAATAATTCACCCCTCCACTTT. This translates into CASSPSTGNNSPLHF.

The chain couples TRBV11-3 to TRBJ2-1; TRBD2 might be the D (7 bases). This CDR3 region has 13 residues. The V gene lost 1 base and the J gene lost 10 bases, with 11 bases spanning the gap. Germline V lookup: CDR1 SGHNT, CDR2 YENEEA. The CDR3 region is CASSLGGGREQFF. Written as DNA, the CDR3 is TGTGCCAGCAGCTTAGGGGGGGGCAGAGAGCAGTTCTTC.

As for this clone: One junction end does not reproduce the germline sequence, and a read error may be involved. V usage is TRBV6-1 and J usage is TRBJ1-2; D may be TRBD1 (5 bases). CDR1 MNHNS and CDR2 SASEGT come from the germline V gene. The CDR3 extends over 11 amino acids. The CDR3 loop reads CASSDQRGSTF. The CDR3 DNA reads TGTGCCAGCAGTGACCAACGGGGCTCCACCTTC.

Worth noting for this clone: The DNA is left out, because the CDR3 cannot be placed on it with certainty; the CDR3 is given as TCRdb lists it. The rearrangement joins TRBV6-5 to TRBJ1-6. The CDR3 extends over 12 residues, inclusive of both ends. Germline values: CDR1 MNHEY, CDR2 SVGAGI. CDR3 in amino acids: CASSSSDSPLHF.

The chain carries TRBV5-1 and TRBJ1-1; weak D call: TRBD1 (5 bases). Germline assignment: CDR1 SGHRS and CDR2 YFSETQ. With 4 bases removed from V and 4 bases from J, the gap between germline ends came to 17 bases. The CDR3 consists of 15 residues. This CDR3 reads CASSTLGTLGTEAFF. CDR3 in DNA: TGCGCCAGCAGCACACTAGGGACTCTAGGCACTGAAGCTTTCTTT.

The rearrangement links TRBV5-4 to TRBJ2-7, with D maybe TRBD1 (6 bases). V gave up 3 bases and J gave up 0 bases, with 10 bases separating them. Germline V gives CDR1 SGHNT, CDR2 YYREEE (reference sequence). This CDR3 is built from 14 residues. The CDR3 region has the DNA TGTGCCAGCAGCTCCGACAGGAACTCCTACGAGCAGTACTTC. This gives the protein CASSSDRNSYEQYF.

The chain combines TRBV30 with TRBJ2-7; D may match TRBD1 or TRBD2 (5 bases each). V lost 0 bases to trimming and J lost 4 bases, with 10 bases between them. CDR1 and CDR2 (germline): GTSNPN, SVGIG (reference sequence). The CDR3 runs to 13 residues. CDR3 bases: TGTGCCTGGAGTGTAGGGGACGGTTACGAGCAGTACTTC. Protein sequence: CAWSVGDGYEQYF.

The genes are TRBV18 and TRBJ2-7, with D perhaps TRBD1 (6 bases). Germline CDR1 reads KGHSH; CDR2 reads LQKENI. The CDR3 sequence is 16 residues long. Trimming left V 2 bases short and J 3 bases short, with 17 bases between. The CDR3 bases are TGTGCCAGCTCACCAATGCAGGGCCAGGGGTTCTACGAGCAGTACTTC. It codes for CASSPMQGQGFYEQYF.

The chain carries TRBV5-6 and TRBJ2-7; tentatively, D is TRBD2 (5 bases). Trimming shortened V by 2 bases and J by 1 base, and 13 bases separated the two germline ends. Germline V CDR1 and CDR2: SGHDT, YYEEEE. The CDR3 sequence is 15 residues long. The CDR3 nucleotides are TGTGCCAGCAGCTTACTAGGGATCCTATCCTACGAGCAGTACTTC. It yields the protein CASSLLGILSYEQYF.

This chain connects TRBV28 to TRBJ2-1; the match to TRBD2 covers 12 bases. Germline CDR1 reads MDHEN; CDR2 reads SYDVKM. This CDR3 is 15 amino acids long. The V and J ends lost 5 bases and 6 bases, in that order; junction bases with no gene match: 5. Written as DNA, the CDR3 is TGTGCCAGCAGTAGGACTAGCGGGACTTTCAATGAGCAGTTCTTC. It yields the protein CASSRTSGTFNEQFF. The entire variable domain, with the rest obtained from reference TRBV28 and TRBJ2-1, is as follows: DVKVTQSSRYLVKRTGEKVFLECVQDMDHENMFWYRQDPGLGLRLIYFSYDVKMKEKGDIPEGYSVSREKKERFSLILESASTNQTSMYLCASSRTSGTFNEQFFGPGTRLTVL.

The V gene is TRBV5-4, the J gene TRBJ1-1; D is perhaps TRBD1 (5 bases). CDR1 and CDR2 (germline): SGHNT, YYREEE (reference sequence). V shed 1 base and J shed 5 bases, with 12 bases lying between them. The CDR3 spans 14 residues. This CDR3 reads CASSLQGTGTEAFF. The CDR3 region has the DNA TGTGCCAGCAGCTTGCAGGGTACGGGGACTGAAGCTTTCTTT.

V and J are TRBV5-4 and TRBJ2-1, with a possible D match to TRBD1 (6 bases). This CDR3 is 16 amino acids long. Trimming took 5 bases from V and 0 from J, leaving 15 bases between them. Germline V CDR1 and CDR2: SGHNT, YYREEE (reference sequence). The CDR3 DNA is TGTGCCAGCAGTTATGGGGGCCCTTTCTCCTACAATGAGCAGTTCTTC. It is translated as CASSYGGPFSYNEQFF. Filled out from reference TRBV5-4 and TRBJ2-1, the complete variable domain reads ETGVTQSPTHLIKTRGQQVTLRCSSQSGHNTVSWYQQALGQGPQFIFQYYREEENGRGNFPPRFSGLQFPNYSSELNVNALELDDSALYLCASSYGGPFSYNEQFFGPGTRLTVL.

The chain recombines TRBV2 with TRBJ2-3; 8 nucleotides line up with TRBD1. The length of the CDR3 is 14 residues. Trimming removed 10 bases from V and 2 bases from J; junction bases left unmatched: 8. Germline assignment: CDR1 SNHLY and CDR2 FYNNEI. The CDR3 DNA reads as TGTGCCACATTACCGGGACAGGTCACAGATACGCAGTATTTT. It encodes CATLPGQVTDTQYF.

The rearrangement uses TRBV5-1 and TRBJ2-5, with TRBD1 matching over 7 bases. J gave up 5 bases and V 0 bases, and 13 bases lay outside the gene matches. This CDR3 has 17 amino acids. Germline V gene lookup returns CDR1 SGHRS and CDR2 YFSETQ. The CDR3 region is CASSLGIDRAVSETQYF. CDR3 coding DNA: TGCGCCAGCAGCTTGGGAATTGACAGGGCGGTATCGGAGACCCAGTACTTC.

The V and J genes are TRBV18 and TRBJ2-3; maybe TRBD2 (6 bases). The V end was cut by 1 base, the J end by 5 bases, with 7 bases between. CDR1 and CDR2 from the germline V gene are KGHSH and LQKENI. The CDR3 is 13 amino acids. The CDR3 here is CASSPLGGDTQYF. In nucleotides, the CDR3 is TGTGCCAGCTCACCACTCGGGGGAGATACGCAGTATTTT.

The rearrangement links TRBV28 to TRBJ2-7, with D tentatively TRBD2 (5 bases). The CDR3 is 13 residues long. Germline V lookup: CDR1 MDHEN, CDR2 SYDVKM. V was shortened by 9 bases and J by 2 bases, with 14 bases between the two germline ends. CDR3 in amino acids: CASLARTPYEQYF. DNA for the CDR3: TGTGCCAGTTTAGCGAGGACTCCCTACGAGCAGTACTTC. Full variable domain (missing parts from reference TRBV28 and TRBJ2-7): DVKVTQSSRYLVKRTGEKVFLECVQDMDHENMFWYRQDPGLGLRLIYFSYDVKMKEKGDIPEGYSVSREKKERFSLILESASTNQTSMYLCASLARTPYEQYFGPGTRLTVT.

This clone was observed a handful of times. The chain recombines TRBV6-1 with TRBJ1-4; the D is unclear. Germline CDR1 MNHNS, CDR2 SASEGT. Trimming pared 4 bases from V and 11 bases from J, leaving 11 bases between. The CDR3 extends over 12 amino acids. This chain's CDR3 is CASSGSERKLFF. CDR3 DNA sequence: TGTGCCAGCAGTGGGTCGGAGAGGAAACTGTTTTTT.

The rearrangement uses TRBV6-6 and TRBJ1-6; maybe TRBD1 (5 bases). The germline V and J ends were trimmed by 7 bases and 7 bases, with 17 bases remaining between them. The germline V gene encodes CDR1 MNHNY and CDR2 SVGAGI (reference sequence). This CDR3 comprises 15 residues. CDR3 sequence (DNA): TGTGCCAGCAACCTCGTGGGGCGCGGCAATTCACCCCTCCACTTT. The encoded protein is CASNLVGRGNSPLHF.

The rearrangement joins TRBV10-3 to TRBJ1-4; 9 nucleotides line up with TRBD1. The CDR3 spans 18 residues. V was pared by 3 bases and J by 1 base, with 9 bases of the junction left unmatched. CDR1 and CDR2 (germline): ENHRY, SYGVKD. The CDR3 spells CAISDPGQGTGTNEKLFF. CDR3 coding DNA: TGTGCCATCAGTGACCCGGGACAGGGTACGGGAACTAATGAAAAACTGTTTTTT.